The 26 T cell receptor beta chains reported below all come from one sample, sequenced in a study of STAT5B mutations in CD4+ large granular lymphocyte leukemia. Assay used: immunoSEQ multiplex PCR; TCRdb lists only in-frame clones, some missing. Here the sample spans some 28,000 clones, more than 70% being singletons. Sequencing was done on a sample of CD4+ T cells from blood buffy coats. The receptors here all came from a human donor in good health.

The J gene is TRBJ1-6, the V gene TRBV5-1, with D hard to call. Looked up from germline, CDR1 is SGHRS and CDR2 is YFSETQ. V lost 0 bases and J 6 bases, leaving 7 bases between the germline ends. The CDR3 consists of 14 residues. CDR3 sequence reads: CASSLDDSNSPLHF. As DNA, the CDR3 is TGCGCCAGCAGCTTGGATGATAGTAATTCACCCCTCCACTTT.

This clone was seen only a few times. This rearrangement joins TRBV19 to TRBJ2-1, with D unresolved. The CDR3 covers 17 residues. The germline gives CDR1 LNHDA, CDR2 SQIVND (reference sequence). V gave up 1 base and J gave up 4 bases, with 17 bases separating them. The CDR3 loop is CASSIVGLTAVYNEQFF. CDR3 nucleotide sequence: TGTGCCAGTAGTATAGTGGGGTTAACAGCAGTATACAATGAGCAGTTCTTC.

The rearrangement uses TRBV5-5 and TRBJ2-7; 7 bases are a match to TRBD1. CDR3 length: 15 amino acids. CDR1 and CDR2 from the germline V gene are SGHKS and YYEKEE (reference sequence). With 0 bases clipped from V and 2 bases from J, the junction kept 5 bases outside the gene matches. This chain's CDR3 is CASSLDRGYTYEQYF. The CDR3 DNA follows: TGTGCCAGCAGCTTGGACAGGGGATATACCTACGAGCAGTACTTC.

In its sample, this clone was seen once. The CDR3 region is CASSYSGKGTDTQYF. The CDR3 nucleotides read TGTGCCAGCAGTTATAGCGGGAAGGGCACAGATACGCAGTATTTT. This chain uses TRBV2 with TRBJ2-3, with TRBD2 matching over 8 bases. From germline, CDR1 is SNHLY and CDR2 FYNNEI. V dropped 5 bases and J dropped 1; count of bases not matched to a gene: 5. The CDR3 is made up of 15 amino acids.

The rearrangement joins TRBV6-6 to TRBJ1-1; maybe TRBD1 (5 bases). Trimming pared 7 bases from V and 4 bases from J, leaving 13 bases between. The CDR3 is made up of 13 amino acids. The germline gives CDR1 MNHNY, CDR2 SVGAGI (reference sequence). The CDR3, as DNA: TGTGCCAGCAACGGGCGGGGGACCACTGAAGCTTTCTTT. Translated, it gives CASNGRGTTEAFF.

The gene calls are TRBV11-2 and TRBJ2-7, with TRBD2 matching over 14 bases. The trim removed 5 bases at V and 7 bases at J, leaving 10 bases unmatched. This CDR3 is built from 16 residues. Germline CDR1 and CDR2: SGHAT and FQNNGV. CDR3 coding DNA: TGTGCCAGCAGCCAAACAGGGGGACTAGCGGGAGTTGAGCAGTACTTC. This gives the protein CASSQTGGLAGVEQYF.

The chain has TRBV7-2 and TRBJ1-3, with a possible D match to TRBD1 (5 bases). V was pared by 1 base and J by 4 bases, with 11 bases between. This CDR3 is built from 15 residues. Per germline, CDR1 SGHTA and CDR2 FQGNSA. The CDR3 is CASSLVSGVGNTIYF. CDR3 DNA: TGTGCCAGCAGCTTAGTATCGGGGGTCGGAAACACCATATATTTT.

The chain employs TRBV7-2 and TRBJ2-1; 8 bases are a match to TRBD2. This CDR3 has 16 residues. Germline V lookup: CDR1 SGHTA, CDR2 FQGNSA. V was clipped by 1 base and J by 6 bases; unmatched bases: 8. The DNA of the CDR3 is TGTGCCAGCAGCTTAGTTGTAGCGGGAATCCCCAATGAGCAGTTCTTC. Translated: CASSLVVAGIPNEQFF.

This clone was seen a few times. The V call is TRBV18, the J call TRBJ2-5, with TRBD2 identical over 9 bases. With 5 bases clipped from V and 3 bases from J, the junction kept 4 bases outside the gene matches. Germline V CDR1 and CDR2: KGHSH, LQKENI. The CDR3 extends over 14 amino acids. This CDR3 reads CASSSLAGEETQYF. CDR3 DNA sequence: TGTGCCAGCTCATCTTTAGCGGGAGAAGAGACCCAGTACTTC.

The chain combines TRBV5-4 with TRBJ2-2; 9 bases are a match to TRBD2. This CDR3 region has 16 residues. The germline V gene has CDR1 SGHNT and CDR2 YYREEE (reference sequence). After removal of 6 bases from V and 2 bases from J, the junction contained 8 bases not matched to a gene. CDR3: CASILKTSGNTGELFF. The CDR3 DNA reads as TGTGCCAGCATCTTAAAGACTAGCGGAAACACCGGGGAGCTGTTTTTT.

The genes are TRBV5-1 and TRBJ2-2, with 7 bases aligning to TRBD2. Germline-derived CDR1 and CDR2 are SGHRS and YFSETQ. The CDR3 contains 13 residues. The junction had 6 bases not matched to a gene; V was cut back by 9 bases and J by 4 bases. The CDR3 spells CATREGSTGELFF. The DNA for the CDR3 is TGCGCCACCAGGGAGGGAAGCACCGGGGAGCTGTTTTTT.

The J gene is TRBJ2-5, the V gene TRBV5-1; 8 bases map to TRBD1. The CDR3 totals 14 residues. Germline CDR1 SGHRS, CDR2 YFSETQ. The trim removed 0 bases at V and 7 bases at J, leaving 5 bases unmatched. CDR3 sequence reads: CASSLGDRTATQYF. CDR3 coding DNA: TGCGCCAGCAGCTTGGGGGACAGGACTGCGACCCAGTACTTC.

The chain is built from TRBV4-2 and TRBJ2-1, with 7 bases aligning to TRBD1. Germline assignment: CDR1 LGHNA and CDR2 YNFKEQ. Losses at the gene ends were 1 base for V and 1 base for J; bases not matched to a gene: 10. The CDR3 spans 18 residues. CDR3 sequence (DNA): TGTGCCAGCAGCCAAGGGGTTTTCCCCAGGGGGTCCTACAATGAGCAGTTCTTC. Its translation: CASSQGVFPRGSYNEQFF.

In its sample, this clone was seen a few times. The chain joins TRBV13 to TRBJ2-7; maybe TRBD1 (5 bases). V shed 2 bases and J shed 5 bases, with 7 bases lying between them. Germline CDR1 PRHDT, CDR2 FYEKMQ (reference sequence). This CDR3 is 12 amino acids long. CDR3: CASSLQGNEQYF. The CDR3 DNA reads as TGTGCCAGCAGCTTACAGGGAAACGAGCAGTACTTC.

This chain uses TRBV27 with TRBJ1-5; TRBD1 might be the D (5 bases). V was cut by 7 bases and J by 6 bases, with 13 bases left in between. The germline V gene has CDR1 MNHEY and CDR2 SMNVEV (reference sequence). This CDR3 spans 13 amino acids. CDR3 bases: TGTGCCAGCAAGGCGGGGGGGGGTCAGCCCCAGCATTTT. Its translation: CASKAGGGQPQHF.

The V gene is TRBV19, the J gene TRBJ2-6; 11 bases map to TRBD1. CDR1 is LNHDA and CDR2 is SQIVND in the germline V gene (reference sequence). The CDR3 totals 21 residues. The V gene end was trimmed by 1 base and the J gene end by 0 bases; junction bases not matched to a gene: 11. CDR3 nucleotides: TGTGCCAGTAGTATAGGATCGGGGACAGGGGGGCCCAGCTCTGGGGCCAACGTCCTGACTTTC. This translates into CASSIGSGTGGPSSGANVLTF.

The chain links TRBV1 to TRBJ2-7; the table's D call TRBD2 went unverified against the DNA. TRBV1 is a pseudogene. The CDR3 sequence is 12 residues long. The CDR3 bases are TGCACCAGGGCCGGACTGCACTACGAGCAGTACTTC. Protein sequence: CTRAGLHYEQYF.

Note on this clone: At one end, the junction sequence differs from germline, possibly due to a read error. Other DNA sequences within the sample encode an identical CDR3. V is TRBV9 and J is TRBJ2-2; 8 bases line up with TRBD1. Per the germline V gene, CDR1 is SGDLS and CDR2 is YYNGEE. The CDR3 has 17 residues. DNA of the CDR3: TGTGCCAGCAGCGTTGCAGGACAGGGCGTTTTGGCCGGAGAGCTGTTTTTT. Translation gives CASSVAGQGVLAGELFF.

This clone was recorded only once. The chain uses TRBV29-1 and TRBJ2-6; possibly TRBD1 for D (5 bases). Germline loops: CDR1 SQVTM, CDR2 ANQGSEA. V was pared by 7 bases and J by 4 bases, with 8 bases between. The CDR3 has 12 amino acids. The chain's CDR3 is CSARQGANVLTF. The CDR3 coding sequence is TGCAGCGCACGACAGGGGGCCAACGTCCTGACTTTC.

This chain links TRBV5-1 with TRBJ2-7; the D call may be TRBD1 or TRBD2 (5 bases each). Germline CDR1 and CDR2: SGHRS and YFSETQ. The germline V and J ends were trimmed by 8 bases and 2 bases, with 14 bases remaining between them. The CDR3 consists of 13 residues. CDR3 in amino acids: CASNRDGAYEQYF. For the CDR3, the DNA is TGCGCCAGTAACCGGGACGGCGCCTACGAGCAGTACTTC.

V and J are TRBV19 and TRBJ2-2, with D perhaps matching TRBD1 (9 bases). This CDR3 comprises 16 residues. Trimming shortened V by 3 bases and J by 5 bases, and 16 bases separated the two germline ends. The V gene's germline CDR1 is LNHDA and CDR2 SQIVND (reference sequence). CDR3 DNA sequence: TGTGCCAGTAGTATGACAGGGGGGACTAGGACCGGGGAGCTGTTTTTT. Translated, it gives CASSMTGGTRTGELFF. Filled out from reference TRBV19 and TRBJ2-2, the complete variable domain reads DGGITQSPKYLFRKEGQNVTLSCEQNLNHDAMYWYRQDPGQGLRLIYYSQIVNDFQKGDIAEGYSVSREKKESFPLTVTSAQKNPTAFYLCASSMTGGTRTGELFFGEGSRLTVL.

The chain employs TRBV19 and TRBJ2-6, with unresolved D. This CDR3 region has 14 residues. Looked up from germline, CDR1 is LNHDA and CDR2 is SQIVND (reference sequence). With 4 bases removed from V and 0 bases from J, the gap between germline ends came to 4 bases. The DNA of the CDR3 is TGTGCCAGTAGTAGTCACTCTGGGGCCAACGTCCTGACTTTC. As protein: CASSSHSGANVLTF. Full variable domain (remainder filled in from reference TRBV19 and TRBJ2-6): DGGITQSPKYLFRKEGQNVTLSCEQNLNHDAMYWYRQDPGQGLRLIYYSQIVNDFQKGDIAEGYSVSREKKESFPLTVTSAQKNPTAFYLCASSSHSGANVLTFGAGSRLTVL.

The rearrangement uses TRBV19 and TRBJ2-3, with 13 bases lining up with TRBD2. The CDR3 covers 19 residues. J gave up 2 bases and V 1 base, and 9 bases lay outside the gene matches. Germline lookup yields CDR1 LNHDA and CDR2 SQIVND (reference sequence). CDR3 sequence (DNA): TGTGCCAGTAGTATAGTTCACCCGACTAGCGGGAGGTTCACAGATACGCAGTATTTT. It is translated as CASSIVHPTSGRFTDTQYF. Variable domain in full (rest from reference TRBV19 and TRBJ2-3): DGGITQSPKYLFRKEGQNVTLSCEQNLNHDAMYWYRQDPGQGLRLIYYSQIVNDFQKGDIAEGYSVSREKKESFPLTVTSAQKNPTAFYLCASSIVHPTSGRFTDTQYFGPGTRLTVL.

This rearrangement joins TRBV2 to TRBJ2-2; 7 bases match TRBD1. The J segment lost 5 bases and the V segment lost 6 bases, leaving 9 bases of the junction unmatched. The CDR3 is made up of 15 amino acids. The germline V gene encodes CDR1 SNHLY and CDR2 FYNNEI. CDR3 in DNA: TGTGCCAGCAGCGGCCAGGGGGTAGGGACCGGGGAGCTGTTTTTT. Residues: CASSGQGVGTGELFF.

The genes are TRBV19 and TRBJ2-5; 7 bases match TRBD2. The J segment lost 1 base and the V segment lost 5 bases, leaving 7 bases of the junction unmatched. The CDR3 covers 15 residues. The V gene's germline CDR1 is LNHDA and CDR2 SQIVND (reference sequence). This CDR3 is CASSGPSSGQETQYF. In DNA form, the CDR3 reads TGTGCCAGTAGTGGTCCTTCTAGCGGCCAAGAGACCCAGTACTTC.

The gene calls are TRBV6-6 and TRBJ1-5; TRBD1 might be the D (6 bases). V was shortened by 11 bases and J by 0 bases, with 17 bases between the two germline ends. Germline V CDR1 and CDR2: MNHNY, SVGAGI (reference sequence). This CDR3 comprises 15 residues. The CDR3 nucleotides read TGTGCCGCTACGCGGGGGGCGCATAGCAATCAGCCCCAGCATTTT. It specifies CAATRGAHSNQPQHF.